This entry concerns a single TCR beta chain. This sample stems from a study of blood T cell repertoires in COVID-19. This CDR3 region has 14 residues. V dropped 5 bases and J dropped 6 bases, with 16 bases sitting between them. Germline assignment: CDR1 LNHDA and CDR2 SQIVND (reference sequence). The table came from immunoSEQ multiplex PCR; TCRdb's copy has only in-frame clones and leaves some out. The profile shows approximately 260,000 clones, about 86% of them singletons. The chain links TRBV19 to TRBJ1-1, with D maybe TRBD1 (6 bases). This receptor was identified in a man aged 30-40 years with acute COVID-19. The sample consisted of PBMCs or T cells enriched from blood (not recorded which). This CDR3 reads CASSLITGTAEAFF. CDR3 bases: TGTGCCAGTAGTCTCATAACAGGGACCGCTGAAGCTTTCTTT.